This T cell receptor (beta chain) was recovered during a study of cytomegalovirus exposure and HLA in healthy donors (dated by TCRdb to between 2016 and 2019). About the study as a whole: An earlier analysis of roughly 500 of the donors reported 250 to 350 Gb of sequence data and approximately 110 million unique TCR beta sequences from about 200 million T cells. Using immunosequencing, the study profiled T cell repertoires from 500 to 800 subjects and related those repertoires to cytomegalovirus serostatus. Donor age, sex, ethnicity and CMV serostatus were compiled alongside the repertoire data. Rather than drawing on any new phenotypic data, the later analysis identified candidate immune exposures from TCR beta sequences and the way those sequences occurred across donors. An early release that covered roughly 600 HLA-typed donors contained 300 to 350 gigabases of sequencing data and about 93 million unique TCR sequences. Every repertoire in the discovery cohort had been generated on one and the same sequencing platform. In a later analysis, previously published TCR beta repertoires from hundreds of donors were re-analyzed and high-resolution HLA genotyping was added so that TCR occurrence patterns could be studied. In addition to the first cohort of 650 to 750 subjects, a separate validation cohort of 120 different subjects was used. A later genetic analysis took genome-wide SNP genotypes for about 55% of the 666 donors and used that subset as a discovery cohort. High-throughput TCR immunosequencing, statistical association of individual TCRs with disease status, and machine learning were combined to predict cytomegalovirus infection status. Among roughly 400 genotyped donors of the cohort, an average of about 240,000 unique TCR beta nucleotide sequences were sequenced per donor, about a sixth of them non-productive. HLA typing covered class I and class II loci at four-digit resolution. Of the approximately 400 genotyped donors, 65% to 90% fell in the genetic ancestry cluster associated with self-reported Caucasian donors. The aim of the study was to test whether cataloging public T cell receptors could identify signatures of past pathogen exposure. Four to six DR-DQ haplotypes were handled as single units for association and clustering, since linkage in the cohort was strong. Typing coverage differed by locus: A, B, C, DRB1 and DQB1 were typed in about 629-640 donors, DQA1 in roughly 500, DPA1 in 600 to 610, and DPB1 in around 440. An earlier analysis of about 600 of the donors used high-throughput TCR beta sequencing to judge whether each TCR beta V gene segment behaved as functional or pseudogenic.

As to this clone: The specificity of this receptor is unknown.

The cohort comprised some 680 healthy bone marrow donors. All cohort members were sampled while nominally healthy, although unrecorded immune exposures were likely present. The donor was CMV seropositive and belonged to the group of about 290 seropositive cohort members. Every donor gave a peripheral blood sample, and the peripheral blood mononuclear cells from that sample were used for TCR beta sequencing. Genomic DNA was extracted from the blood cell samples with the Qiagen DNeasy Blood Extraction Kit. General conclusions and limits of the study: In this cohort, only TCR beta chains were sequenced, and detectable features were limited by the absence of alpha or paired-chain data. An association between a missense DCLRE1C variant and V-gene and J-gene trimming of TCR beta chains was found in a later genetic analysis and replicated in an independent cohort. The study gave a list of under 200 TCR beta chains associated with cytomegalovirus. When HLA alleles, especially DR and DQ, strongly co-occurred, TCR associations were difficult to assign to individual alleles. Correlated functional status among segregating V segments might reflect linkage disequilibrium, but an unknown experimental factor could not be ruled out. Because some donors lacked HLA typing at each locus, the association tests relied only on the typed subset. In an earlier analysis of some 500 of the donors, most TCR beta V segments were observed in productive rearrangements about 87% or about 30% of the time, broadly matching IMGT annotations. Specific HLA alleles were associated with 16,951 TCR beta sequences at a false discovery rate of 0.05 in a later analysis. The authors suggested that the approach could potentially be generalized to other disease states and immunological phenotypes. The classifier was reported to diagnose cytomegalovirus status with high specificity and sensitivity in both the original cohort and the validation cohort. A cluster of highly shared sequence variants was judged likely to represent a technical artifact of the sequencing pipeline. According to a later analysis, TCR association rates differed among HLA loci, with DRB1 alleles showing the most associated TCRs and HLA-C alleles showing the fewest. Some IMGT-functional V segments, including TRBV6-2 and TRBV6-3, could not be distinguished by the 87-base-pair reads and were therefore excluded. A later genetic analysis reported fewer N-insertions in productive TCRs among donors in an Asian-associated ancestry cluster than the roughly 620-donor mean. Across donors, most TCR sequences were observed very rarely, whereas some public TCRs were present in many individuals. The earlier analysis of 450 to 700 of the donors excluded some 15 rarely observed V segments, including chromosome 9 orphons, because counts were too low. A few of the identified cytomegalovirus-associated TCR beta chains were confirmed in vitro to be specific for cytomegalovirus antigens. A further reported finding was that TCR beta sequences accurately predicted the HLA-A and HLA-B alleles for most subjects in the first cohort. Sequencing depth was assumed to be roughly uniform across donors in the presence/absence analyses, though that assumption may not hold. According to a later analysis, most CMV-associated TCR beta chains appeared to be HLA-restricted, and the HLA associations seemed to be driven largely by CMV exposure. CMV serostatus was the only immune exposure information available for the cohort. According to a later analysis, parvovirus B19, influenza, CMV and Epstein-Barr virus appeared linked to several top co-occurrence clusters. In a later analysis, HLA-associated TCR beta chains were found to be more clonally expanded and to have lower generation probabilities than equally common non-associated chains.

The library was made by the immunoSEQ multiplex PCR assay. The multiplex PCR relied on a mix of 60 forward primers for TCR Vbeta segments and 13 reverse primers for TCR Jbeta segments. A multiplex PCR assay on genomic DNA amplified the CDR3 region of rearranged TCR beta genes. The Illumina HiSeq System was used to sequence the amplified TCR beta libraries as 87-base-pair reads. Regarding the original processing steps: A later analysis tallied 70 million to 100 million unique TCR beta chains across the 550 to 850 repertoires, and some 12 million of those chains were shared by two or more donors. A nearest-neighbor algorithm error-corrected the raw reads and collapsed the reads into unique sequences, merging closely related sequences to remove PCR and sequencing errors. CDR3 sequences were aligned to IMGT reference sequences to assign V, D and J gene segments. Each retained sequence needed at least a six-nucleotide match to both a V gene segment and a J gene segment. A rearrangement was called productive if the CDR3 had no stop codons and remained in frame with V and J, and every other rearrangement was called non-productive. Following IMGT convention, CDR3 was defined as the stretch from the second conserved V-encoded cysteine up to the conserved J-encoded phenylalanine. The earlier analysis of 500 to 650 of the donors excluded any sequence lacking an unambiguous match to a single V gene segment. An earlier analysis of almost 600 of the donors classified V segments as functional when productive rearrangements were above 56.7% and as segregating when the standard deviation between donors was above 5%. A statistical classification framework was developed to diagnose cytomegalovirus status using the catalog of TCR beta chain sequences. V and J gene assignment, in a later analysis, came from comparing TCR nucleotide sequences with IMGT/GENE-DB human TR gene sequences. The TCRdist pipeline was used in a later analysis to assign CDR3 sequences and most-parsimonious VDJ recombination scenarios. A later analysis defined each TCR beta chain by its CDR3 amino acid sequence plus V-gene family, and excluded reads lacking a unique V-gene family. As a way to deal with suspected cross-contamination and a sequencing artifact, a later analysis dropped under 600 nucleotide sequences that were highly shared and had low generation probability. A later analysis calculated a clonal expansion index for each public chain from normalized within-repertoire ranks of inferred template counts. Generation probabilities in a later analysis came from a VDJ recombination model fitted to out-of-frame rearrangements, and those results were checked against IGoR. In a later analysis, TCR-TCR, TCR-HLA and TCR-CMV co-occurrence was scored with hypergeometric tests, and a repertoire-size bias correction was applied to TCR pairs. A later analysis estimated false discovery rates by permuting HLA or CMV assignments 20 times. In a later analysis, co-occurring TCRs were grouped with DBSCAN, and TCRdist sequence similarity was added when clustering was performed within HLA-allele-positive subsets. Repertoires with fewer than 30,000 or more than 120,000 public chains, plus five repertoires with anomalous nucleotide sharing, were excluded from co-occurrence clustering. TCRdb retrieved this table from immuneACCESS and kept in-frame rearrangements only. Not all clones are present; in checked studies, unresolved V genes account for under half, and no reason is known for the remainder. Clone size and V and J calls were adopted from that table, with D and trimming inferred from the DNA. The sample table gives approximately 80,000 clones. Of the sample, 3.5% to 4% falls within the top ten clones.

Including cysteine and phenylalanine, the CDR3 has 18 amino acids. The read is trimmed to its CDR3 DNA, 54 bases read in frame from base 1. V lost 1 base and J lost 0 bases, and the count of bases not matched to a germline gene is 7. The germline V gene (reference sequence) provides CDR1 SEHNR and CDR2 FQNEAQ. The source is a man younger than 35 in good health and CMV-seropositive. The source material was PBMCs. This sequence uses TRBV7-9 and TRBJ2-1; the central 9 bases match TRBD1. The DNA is TGTGCCAGCAGCTTAGTCTATCAGGGACAGGGCTCCTACAATGAGCAGTTCTTC. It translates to CASSLVYQGQGSYNEQFF. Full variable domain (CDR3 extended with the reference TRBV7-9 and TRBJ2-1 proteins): DTGVSQNPRHKITKRGQNVTFRCDPISEHNRLYWYRQTLGQGPEFLTYFQNEAQLEKSRLLSDRFSAERPKGSFSTLEIQRTEQGDSAMYLCASSLVYQGQGSYNEQFFGPGTRLTVL.